Sequencing of this TCR beta chain was carried out in a study of identical twins. Healthy Caucasians provided all donations. MiXCR, run by TCRdb on the 5' RACE reads, gives a single entry per CDR3 protein. The data contain roughly 750,000 distinct CDR3 sequences, over 20% of them singletons. On this clonotype: As yet, its antigen is unknown.

Study observations and caveats: Carriage of fewer insertions was seen in abundant cord blood beta clonotypes, whereas memory repertoires showed none. An excess of low generation probability was shown by twin-shared out-of-frame alpha sequences.

Germline-derived CDR1 and CDR2 are DFQATT and SNEGSKA (reference sequence). The CDR3 sequence is 13 residues long. Trimming took 1 base from V and 4 from J, leaving 10 bases between them. Separately, the same data were catalogued under a study of T cells expressing NK-cell markers. As that report states: Dominant NKG2C+ clonotypes made up about 1.0-8% of CD8+ T cells in a handful of donors.

The receptor comes from a young woman in good health. The chain uses TRBV20-1 and TRBJ1-1; maybe TRBD1 (6 bases). Source material: PBMCs. CDR3 loop: CSARGQGITEAFF. The CDR3 DNA is TGCAGTGCTAGAGGGCAGGGGATCACTGAAGCTTTCTTT.